The clone carrying this T cell receptor beta chain was seen only a few times. The data derive from a study of patients and donors after allogeneic stem cell transplantation. Trimming stripped 8 bases from V and 5 bases from J, with 7 bases between. Per germline, CDR1 MNHEY and CDR2 SMNVEV (reference sequence). The CDR3 runs to 11 residues. TCRdb re-called the RT-PCR reads through MiXCR, storing one row per CDR3 protein. The repertoire includes some 880,000 distinct CDR3 sequences, around 17% of them detected once, and about 6% sits in the top ten. The J gene is TRBJ1-5, the V gene TRBV27, with D unclear. Sequences were obtained from blood, either unsorted or a sorted T cell fraction (not recorded which). This TCR was recovered from a human donor who was either an allogeneic HSCT recipient or a stem cell or donor lymphocyte infusion donor (not recorded which). It is not recorded whose cells these are; they may come from a transplant donor. Here the CDR3 DNA reads TGTGCCAGCGGCGAATATCAGCCCCAGCATTTT. It specifies CASGEYQPQHF.